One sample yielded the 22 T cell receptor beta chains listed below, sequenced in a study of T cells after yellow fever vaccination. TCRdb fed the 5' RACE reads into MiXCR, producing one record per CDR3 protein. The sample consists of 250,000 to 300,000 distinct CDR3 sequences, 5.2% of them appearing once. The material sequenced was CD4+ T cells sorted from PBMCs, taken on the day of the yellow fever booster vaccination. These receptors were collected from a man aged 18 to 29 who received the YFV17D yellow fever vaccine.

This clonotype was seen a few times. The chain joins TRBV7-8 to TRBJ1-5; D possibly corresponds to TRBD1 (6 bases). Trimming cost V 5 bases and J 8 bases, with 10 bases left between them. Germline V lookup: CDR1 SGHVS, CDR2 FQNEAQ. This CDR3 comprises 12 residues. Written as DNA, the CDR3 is TGTGCCAGCAGCAAAACAGGGAAGCCCCAGCATTTT. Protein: CASSKTGKPQHF. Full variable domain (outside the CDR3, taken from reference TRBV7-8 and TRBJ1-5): GAGVSQSPRYKVAKRGQDVALRCDPISGHVSLFWYQQALGQGPEFLTYFQNEAQLDKSGLPSDRFFAERPEGSVSTLKIQRTQQEDSAVYLCASSKTGKPQHFGDGTRLSIL.

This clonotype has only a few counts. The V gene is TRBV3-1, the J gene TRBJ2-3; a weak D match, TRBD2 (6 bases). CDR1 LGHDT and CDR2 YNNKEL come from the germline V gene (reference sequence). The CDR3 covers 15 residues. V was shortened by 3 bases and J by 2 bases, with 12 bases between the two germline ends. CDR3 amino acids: CASSQGLTNTDTQYF. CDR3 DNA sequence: TGTGCCAGCAGCCAGGGACTCACTAACACAGATACGCAGTATTTT.

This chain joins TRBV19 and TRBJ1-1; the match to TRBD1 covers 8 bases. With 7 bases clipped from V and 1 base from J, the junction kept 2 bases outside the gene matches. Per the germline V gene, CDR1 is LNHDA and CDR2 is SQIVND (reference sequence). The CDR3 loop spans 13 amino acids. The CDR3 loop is CASNDRGNTEAFF. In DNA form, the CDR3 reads TGTGCCAGTAATGACAGGGGGAACACTGAAGCTTTCTTT.

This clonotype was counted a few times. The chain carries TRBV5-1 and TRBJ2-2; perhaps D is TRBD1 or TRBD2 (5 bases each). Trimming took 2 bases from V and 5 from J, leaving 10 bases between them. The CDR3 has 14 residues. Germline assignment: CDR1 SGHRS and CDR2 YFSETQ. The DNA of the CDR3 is TGCGCCAGCAGCTTTCAGGGACGAACCGGGGAGCTGTTTTTT. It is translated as CASSFQGRTGELFF.

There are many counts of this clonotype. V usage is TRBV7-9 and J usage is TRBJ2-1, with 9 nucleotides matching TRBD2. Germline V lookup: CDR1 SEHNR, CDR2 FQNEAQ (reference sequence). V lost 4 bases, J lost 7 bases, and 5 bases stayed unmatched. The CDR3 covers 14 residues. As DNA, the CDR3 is TGTGCCAGCAGCTCGGGGACTAGCAAAAATGAGCAGTTCTTC. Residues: CASSSGTSKNEQFF.

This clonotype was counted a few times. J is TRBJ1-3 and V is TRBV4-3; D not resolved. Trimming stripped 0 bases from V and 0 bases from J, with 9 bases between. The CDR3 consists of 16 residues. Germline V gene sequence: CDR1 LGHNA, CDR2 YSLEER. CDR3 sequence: CASSQDWAISGNTIYF. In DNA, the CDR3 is TGCGCCAGCAGCCAAGATTGGGCCATCTCTGGAAACACCATATATTTT.

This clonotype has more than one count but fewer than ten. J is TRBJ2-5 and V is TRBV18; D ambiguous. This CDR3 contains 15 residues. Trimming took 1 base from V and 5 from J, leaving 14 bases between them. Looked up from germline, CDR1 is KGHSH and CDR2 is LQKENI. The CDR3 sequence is CASSPQEGSLETQYF. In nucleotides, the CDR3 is TGTGCCAGCTCACCACAGGAAGGGTCGTTGGAGACCCAGTACTTC.

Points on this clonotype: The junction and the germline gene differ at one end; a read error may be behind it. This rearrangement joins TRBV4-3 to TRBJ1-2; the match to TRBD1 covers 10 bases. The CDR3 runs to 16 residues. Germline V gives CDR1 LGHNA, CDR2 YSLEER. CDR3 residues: CASSQSTGTGVDGYTF. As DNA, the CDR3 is TGCGCCAGTAGCCAAAGCACGGGGACAGGGGTTGATGGCTACACCTTC.

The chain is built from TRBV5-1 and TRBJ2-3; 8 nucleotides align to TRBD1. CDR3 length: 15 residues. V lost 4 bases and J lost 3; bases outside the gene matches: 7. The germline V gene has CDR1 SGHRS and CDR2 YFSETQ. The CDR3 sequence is CASSADRAVTDTQYF. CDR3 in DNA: TGCGCCAGCAGCGCGGACAGGGCTGTAACAGATACGCAGTATTTT.

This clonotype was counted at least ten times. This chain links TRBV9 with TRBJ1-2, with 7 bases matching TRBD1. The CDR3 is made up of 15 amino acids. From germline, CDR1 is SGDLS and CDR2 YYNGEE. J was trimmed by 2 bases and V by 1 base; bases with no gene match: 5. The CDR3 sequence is CASSVTGTENYGYTF. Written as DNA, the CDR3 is TGTGCCAGCAGCGTAACGGGGACAGAGAACTATGGCTACACCTTC.

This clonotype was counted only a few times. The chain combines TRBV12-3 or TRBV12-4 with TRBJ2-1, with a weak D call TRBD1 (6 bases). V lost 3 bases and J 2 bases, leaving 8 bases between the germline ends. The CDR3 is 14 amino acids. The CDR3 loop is CASSLGAPYNEQFF. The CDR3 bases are TGTGCCAGCAGTTTGGGGGCCCCCTACAATGAGCAGTTCTTC.

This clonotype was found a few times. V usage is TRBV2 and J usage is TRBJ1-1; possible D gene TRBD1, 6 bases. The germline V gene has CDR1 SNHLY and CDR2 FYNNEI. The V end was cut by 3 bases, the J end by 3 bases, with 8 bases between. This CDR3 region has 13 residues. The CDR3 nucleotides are TGTGCCAGCAGTGAGGGGGGCGACACTGAAGCTTTCTTT. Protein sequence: CASSEGGDTEAFF.

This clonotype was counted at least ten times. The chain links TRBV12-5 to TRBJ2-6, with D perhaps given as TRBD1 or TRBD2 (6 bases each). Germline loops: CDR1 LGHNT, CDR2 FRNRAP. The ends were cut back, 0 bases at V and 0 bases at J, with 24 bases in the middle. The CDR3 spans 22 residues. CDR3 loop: CASGLVNRIGPGALSGANVLTF. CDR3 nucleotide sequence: TGTGCTAGTGGTTTGGTAAATAGGATAGGGCCGGGGGCCCTCTCTGGGGCCAACGTCCTGACTTTC.

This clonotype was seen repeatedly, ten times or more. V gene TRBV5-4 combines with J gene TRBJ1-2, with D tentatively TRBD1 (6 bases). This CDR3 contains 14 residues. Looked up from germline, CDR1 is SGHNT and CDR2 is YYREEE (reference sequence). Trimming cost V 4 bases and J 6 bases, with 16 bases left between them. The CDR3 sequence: CASSPARGANGYTF. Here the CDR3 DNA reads TGTGCCAGCAGCCCGGCACGGGGGGCAAATGGCTACACCTTC.

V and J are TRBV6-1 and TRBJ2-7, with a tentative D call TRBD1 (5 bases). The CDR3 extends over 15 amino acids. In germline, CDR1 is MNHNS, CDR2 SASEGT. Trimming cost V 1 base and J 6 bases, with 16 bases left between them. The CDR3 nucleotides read TGTGCCAGCAGTGAAGGGGGCAGGCACACGGTCGAGCAGTACGTC. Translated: CASSEGGRHTVEQYV.

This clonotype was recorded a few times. The CDR3 region is CASSSQGIEQYV. CDR3 in DNA: TGTGCCAGCAGCTCACAGGGGATCGAGCAGTACGTC. The rearrangement joins TRBV7-9 to TRBJ2-7; 7 bases match TRBD1. V lost 4 bases to trimming and J lost 6 bases; unmatched junction nucleotides: 3. The CDR3 spans 12 residues. Germline CDR1 is SEHNR and CDR2 is FQNEAQ (reference sequence).

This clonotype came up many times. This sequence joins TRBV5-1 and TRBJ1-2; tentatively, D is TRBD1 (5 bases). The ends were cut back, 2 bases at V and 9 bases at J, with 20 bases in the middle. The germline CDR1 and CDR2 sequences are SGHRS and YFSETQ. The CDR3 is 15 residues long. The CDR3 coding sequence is TGCGCCAGCAGCTTTGATGGGGCCCCAACTATTCGCTACACCTTC. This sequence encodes CASSFDGAPTIRYTF. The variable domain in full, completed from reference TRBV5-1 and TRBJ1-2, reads KAGVTQTPRYLIKTRGQQVTLSCSPISGHRSVSWYQQTPGQGLQFLFEYFSETQRNKGNFPGRFSGRQFSNSRSEMNVSTLELGDSALYLCASSFDGAPTIRYTFGSGTRLTVV.

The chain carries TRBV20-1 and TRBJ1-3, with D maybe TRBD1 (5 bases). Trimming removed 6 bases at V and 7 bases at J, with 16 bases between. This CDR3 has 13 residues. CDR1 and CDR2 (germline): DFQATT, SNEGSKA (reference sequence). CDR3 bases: TGCAGTGCCAGACGGGGGGAGGCCAACACCATATATTTT. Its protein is CSARRGEANTIYF.

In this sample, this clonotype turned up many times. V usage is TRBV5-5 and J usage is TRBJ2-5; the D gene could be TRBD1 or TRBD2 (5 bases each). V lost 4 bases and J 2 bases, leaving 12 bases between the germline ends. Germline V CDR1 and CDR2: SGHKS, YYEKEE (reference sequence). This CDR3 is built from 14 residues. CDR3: CASSGGRTQETQYF. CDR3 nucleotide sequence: TGTGCCAGCAGCGGGGGACGGACGCAAGAGACCCAGTACTTC.

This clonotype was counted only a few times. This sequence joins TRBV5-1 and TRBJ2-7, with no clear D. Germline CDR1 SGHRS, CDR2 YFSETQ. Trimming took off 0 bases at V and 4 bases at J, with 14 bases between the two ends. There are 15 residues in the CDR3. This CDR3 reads CASSLGDSVLYEQYF. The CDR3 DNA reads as TGCGCCAGCAGCTTGGGAGATTCAGTCCTTTACGAGCAGTACTTC.

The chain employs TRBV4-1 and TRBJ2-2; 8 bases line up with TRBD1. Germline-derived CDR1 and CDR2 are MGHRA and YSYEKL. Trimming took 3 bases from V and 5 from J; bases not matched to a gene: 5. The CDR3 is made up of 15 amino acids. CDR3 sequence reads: CASSQSGGGTGELFF. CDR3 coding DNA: TGCGCCAGCAGCCAGTCAGGGGGCGGGACCGGGGAGCTGTTTTTT.

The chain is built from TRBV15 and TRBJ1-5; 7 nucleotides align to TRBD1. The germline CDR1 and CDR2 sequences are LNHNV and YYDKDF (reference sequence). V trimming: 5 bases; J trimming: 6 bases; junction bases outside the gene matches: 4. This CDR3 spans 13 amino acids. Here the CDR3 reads CATSLQGIQPQHF. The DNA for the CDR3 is TGTGCCACCAGCTTACAGGGGATTCAGCCCCAGCATTTT.